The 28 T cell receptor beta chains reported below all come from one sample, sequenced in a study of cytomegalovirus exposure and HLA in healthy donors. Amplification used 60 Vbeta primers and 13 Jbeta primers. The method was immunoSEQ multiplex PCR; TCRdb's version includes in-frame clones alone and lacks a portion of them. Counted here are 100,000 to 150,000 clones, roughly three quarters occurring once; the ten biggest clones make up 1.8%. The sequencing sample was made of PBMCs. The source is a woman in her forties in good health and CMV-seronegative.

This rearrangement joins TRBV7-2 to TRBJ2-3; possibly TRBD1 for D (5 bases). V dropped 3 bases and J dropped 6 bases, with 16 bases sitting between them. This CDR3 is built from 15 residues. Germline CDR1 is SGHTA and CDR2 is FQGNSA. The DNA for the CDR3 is TGTGCCAGCAGCTTCCGACAGAACTGGGGTGATACGCAGTATTTT. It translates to CASSFRQNWGDTQYF.

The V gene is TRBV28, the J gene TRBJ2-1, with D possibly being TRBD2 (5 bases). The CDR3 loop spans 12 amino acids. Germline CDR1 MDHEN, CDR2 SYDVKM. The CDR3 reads CAVGNSYNEQFF. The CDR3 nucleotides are TGTGCAGTCGGGAACTCCTACAATGAGCAGTTCTTC.

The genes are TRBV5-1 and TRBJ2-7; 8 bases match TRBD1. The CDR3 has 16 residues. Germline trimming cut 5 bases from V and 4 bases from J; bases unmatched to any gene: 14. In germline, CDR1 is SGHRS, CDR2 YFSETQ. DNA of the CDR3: TGCGCCAGCAGACCCCAGGCGGGACAGGAGGCGTACGAGCAGTACTTC. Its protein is CASRPQAGQEAYEQYF.

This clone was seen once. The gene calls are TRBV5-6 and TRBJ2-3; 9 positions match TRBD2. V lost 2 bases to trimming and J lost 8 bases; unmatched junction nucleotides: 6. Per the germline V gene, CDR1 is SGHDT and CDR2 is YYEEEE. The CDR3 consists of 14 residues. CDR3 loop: CASSFWAGGRTQYF. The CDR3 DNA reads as TGTGCCAGCAGCTTTTGGGCGGGGGGGCGTACGCAGTATTTT.

CDR3 sequence (DNA): TGTGCCAGCAGCTTGGGTACGGGTAGGCGCAATCAGCCCCAGCATTTT. Translating it yields CASSLGTGRRNQPQHF. This chain joins TRBV5-6 and TRBJ1-5; unclear D gene. Germline V gene lookup returns CDR1 SGHDT and CDR2 YYEEEE. The V end lost 0 bases, the J end lost 2 bases, and 12 bases lay between the germline ends. The CDR3 has 16 amino acids.

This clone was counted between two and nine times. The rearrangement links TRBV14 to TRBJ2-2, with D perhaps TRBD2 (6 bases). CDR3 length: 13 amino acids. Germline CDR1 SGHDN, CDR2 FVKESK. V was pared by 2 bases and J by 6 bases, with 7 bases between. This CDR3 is CASSQWGAGELFF. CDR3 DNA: TGTGCCAGCAGCCAATGGGGGGCCGGGGAGCTGTTTTTT.

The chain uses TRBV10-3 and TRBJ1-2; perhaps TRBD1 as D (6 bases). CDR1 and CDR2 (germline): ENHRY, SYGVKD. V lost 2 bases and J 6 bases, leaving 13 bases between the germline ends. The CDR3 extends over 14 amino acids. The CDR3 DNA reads TGTGCCATCAGTGAGAGACAGGCCGATCATGGCTACACCTTC. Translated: CAISERQADHGYTF.

The CDR3 sequence is CASSFVQGMDNEQFF. The CDR3 DNA reads as TGTGCCAGCAGCTTTGTACAGGGTATGGACAATGAGCAGTTCTTC. This rearrangement joins TRBV7-9 to TRBJ2-1; TRBD1 is a possible D gene (6 bases). Looked up from germline, CDR1 is SEHNR and CDR2 is FQNEAQ (reference sequence). Trimming left V 3 bases short and J 5 bases short, with 14 bases between. This CDR3 region has 15 residues.

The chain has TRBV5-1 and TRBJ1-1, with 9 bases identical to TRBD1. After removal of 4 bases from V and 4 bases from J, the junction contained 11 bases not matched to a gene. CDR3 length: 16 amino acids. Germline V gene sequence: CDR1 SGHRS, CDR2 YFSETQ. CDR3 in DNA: TGCGCCAGCAGCGGTGGATCAGGACAGGGGACCACTGAAGCTTTCTTT. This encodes CASSGGSGQGTTEAFF. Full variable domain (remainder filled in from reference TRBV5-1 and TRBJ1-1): KAGVTQTPRYLIKTRGQQVTLSCSPISGHRSVSWYQQTPGQGLQFLFEYFSETQRNKGNFPGRFSGRQFSNSRSEMNVSTLELGDSALYLCASSGGSGQGTTEAFFGQGTRLTVV.

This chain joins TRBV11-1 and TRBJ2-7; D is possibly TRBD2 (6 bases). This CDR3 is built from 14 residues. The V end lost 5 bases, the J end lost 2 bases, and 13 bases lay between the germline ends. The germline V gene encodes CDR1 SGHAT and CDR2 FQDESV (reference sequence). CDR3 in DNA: TGTGCCAGCAGCCGAGGGACTTACCCCTACGAGCAGTACTTC. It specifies CASSRGTYPYEQYF.

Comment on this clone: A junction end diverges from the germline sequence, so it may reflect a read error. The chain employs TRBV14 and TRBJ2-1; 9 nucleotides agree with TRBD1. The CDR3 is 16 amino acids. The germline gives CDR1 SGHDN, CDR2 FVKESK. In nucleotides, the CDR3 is TGTGCCAGCACCCAAGCGGACAGGGGTCCCTACAATGAGCAGTTCTTC. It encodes CASTQADRGPYNEQFF.

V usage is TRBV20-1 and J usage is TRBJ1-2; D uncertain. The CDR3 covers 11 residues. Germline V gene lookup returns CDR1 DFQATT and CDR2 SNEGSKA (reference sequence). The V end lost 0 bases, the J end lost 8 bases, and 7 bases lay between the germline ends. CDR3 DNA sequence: TGCAGTGCTAGAGATCAGGCAGGCTACACCTTC. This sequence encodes CSARDQAGYTF.

The CDR3 reads CASSGGGHYEQYF. The CDR3 coding sequence is TGCGCCAGCAGTGGCGGGGGCCACTACGAGCAGTACTTC. This rearrangement joins TRBV5-1 to TRBJ2-7; tentatively, D is TRBD2 (7 bases). The CDR3 spans 13 residues. Germline V lookup: CDR1 SGHRS, CDR2 YFSETQ. The germline V and J ends were trimmed by 5 bases and 3 bases, with 12 bases remaining between them.

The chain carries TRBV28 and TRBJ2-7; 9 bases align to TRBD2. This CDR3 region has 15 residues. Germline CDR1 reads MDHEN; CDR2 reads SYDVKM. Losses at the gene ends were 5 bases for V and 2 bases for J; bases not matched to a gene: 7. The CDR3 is CASSPSQRGAYEQYF. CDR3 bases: TGTGCCAGCAGTCCCAGTCAGCGGGGGGCCTACGAGCAGTACTTC.

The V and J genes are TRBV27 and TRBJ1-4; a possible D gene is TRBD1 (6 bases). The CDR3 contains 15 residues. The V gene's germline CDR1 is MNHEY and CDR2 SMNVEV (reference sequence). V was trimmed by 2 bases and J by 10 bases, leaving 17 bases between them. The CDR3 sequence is CASSLNRVTGGKLFF. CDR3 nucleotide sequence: TGTGCCAGCAGTTTAAACAGGGTAACGGGGGGAAAACTGTTTTTT.

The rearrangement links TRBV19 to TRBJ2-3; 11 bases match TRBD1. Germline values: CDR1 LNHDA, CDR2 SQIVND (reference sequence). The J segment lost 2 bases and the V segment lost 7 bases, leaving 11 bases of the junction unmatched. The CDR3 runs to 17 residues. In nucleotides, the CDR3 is TGTGCCAGTAAACAGAGGGGACAGGGGGTTCTCACAGATACGCAGTATTTT. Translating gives CASKQRGQGVLTDTQYF.

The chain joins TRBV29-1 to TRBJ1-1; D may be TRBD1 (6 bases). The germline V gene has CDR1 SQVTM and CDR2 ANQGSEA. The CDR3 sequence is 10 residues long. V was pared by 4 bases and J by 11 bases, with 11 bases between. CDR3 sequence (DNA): TGCAGCGTTGTGGGGCAGGGGGCTTTCTTT. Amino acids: CSVVGQGAFF.

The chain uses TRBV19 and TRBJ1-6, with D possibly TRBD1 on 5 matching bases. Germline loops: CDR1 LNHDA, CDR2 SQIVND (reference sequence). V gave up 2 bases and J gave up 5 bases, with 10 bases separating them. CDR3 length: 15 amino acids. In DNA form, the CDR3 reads TGTGCCAGTAGTATAAGCAGGGCGAATAATTCACCCCTCCACTTT. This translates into CASSISRANNSPLHF.

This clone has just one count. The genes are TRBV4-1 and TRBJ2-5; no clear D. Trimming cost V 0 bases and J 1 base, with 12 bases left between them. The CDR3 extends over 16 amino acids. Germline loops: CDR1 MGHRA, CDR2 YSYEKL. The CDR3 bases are TGCGCCAGCAGCCAAGAGCGCCCCTTGGTCCAAGAGACCCAGTACTTC. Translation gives CASSQERPLVQETQYF.

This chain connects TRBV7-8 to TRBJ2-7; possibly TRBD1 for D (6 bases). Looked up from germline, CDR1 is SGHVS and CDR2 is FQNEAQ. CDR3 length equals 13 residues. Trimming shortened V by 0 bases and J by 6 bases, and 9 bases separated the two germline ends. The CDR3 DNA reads TGTGCCAGCAGCTTAGCTGGACAGACCGAGCAGTACTTC. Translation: CASSLAGQTEQYF.

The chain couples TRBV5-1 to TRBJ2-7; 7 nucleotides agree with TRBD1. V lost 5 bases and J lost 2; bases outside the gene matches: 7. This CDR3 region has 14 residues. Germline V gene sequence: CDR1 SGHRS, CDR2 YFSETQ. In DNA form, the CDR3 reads TGCGCCAGCAGTGGTAAGGGGGCAACCTACGAGCAGTACTTC. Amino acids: CASSGKGATYEQYF.

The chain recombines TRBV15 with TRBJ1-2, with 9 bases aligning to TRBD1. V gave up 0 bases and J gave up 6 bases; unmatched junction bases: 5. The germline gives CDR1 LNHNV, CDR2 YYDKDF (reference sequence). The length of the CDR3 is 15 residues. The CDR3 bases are TGTGCCACCAGCAGAGACCGGACAGGGGATGATGGCTACACCTTC. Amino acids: CATSRDRTGDDGYTF.

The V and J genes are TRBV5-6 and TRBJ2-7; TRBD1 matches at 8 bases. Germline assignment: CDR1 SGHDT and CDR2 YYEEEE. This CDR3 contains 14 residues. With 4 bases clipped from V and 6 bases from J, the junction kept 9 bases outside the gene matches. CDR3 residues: CASSLGQGGREQYF. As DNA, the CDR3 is TGTGCCAGCAGCCTCGGACAGGGTGGTCGCGAGCAGTACTTC.

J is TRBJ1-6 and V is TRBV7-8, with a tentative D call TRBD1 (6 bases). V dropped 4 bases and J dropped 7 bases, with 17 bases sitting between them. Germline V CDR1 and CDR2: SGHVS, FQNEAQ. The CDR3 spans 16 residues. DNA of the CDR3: TGTGCCAGCAGCTGGGGAGGGGGGGCAAGGAATTCACCCCTCCACTTT. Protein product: CASSWGGGARNSPLHF.

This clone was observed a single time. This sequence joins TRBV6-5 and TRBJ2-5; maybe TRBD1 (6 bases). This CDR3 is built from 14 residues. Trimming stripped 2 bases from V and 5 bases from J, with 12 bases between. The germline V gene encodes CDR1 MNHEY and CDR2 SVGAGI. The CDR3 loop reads CASSYQTGPETQYF. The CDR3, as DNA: TGTGCCAGCAGTTACCAAACAGGGCCTGAGACCCAGTACTTC.

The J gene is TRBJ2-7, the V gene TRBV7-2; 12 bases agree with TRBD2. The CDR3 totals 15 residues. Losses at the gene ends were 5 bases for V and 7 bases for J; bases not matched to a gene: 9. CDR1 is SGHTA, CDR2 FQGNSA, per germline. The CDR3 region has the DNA TGTGCCAGCAGCGCCCAACTAGCGGGGGGCAAGGAGCAGTACTTC. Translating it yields CASSAQLAGGKEQYF.

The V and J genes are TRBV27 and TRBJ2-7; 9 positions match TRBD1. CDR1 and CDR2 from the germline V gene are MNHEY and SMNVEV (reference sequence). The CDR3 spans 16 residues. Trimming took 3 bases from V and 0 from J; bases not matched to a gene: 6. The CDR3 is CASSFLPGQGSYEQYF. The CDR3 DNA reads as TGTGCCAGCAGTTTCTTACCGGGACAGGGCTCCTACGAGCAGTACTTC.

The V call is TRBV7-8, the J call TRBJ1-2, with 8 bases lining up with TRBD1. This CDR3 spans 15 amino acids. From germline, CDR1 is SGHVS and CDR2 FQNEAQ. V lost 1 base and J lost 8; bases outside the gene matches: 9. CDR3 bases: TGTGCCAGCAGCTTAGGAGCAGGGGGCGCTTACGGCTACACCTTC. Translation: CASSLGAGGAYGYTF.